These T cell receptor beta chains were read from a single sample in a study of shared clonotypes between healthy human individuals. Generated by immunoSEQ multiplex PCR, the TCRdb table keeps only in-frame clones and is missing some. The profile shows some 1,900,000 clones, about 95% of them singletons. What was sequenced was naive CD8+ T cells sorted from blood. These receptors came from a man younger than 35 in good health. CDR3s include the opening cysteine and the closing phenylalanine or tryptophan. Each record gives: V gene, D gene, J gene, clone size, CDR3 DNA, CDR3 protein. The D gene is left open where the match is weak. Clone size is given for some rows only: seen once, a few or many times, or a class if the clone is expanded.

TRBV10-3	NA	TRBJ2-7	NA	TGTGCCACCCAAAGCAAGGAGAGCTCCTACGAGCAGTACTTC	CATQSKESSYEQYF
TRBV27	NA	TRBJ2-3	NA	TGTGCCAGCCGGGACACGGACCTTACAGATACGCAGTATTTT	CASRDTDLTDTQYF
TRBV4-3	NA	TRBJ2-6	NA	TGCGCCAGCAGCCAAGATTCCTCTGGGGCCAACGTCCTGACTTTC	CASSQDSSGANVLTF
TRBV2	NA	TRBJ2-7	NA	TGTGCCAGCAGGGGCACTAGCTCCTACGAGCAGTACTTC	CASRGTSSYEQYF
TRBV2	NA	TRBJ1-1	NA	TGTGCCAGCAGTGATCGGGAGGGCACTGAAGCTTTCTTT	CASSDREGTEAFF
TRBV27	NA	TRBJ2-7	NA	TGTGCCAGCAGTTTAAGACCTAGCGAAGTTAACCCCTACGAGCAGTACTTC	CASSLRPSEVNPYEQYF
TRBV4-1	TRBD1	TRBJ1-1	NA	TGCGCCAGCAGCCGGGACAGGGGGACCACTGAAGCTTTCTTT	CASSRDRGTTEAFF
TRBV11-3	NA	TRBJ1-6	NA	TGTGCCAGCAGCTTAGAGCCGGGGGCACCCCTCCACTTT	CASSLEPGAPLHF
TRBV13	NA	TRBJ2-2	NA	TGTGCCAGCAGCCTCGAGAACACCGGGGAGCTGTTTTTT	CASSLENTGELFF
TRBV19	NA	TRBJ2-1	NA	TGTGCCAGTAGCACCTTGGCCCCGAAGGCCTCCTACAATGAGCAGTTCTTC	CASSTLAPKASYNEQFF
TRBV10-3	NA	TRBJ2-2	NA	TGTGCCATCAGTGGGAGGGAGGAGGGCAACACCGGGGAGCTGTTTTTT	CAISGREEGNTGELFF
TRBV4-1	NA	TRBJ1-5	NA	TGCGCCAGCAGCCAAGATCGGGGGCCGGCCGGCAATCAGCCCCAGCATTTT	CASSQDRGPAGNQPQHF
TRBV27	NA	TRBJ1-5	NA	TGTGCCAGCAGTTTAGGAATTGATCAGCCCCAGCATTTT	CASSLGIDQPQHF
TRBV7-6	TRBD2	TRBJ2-1	NA	TGTGCCAGCAGCTTAGGCTCTAGCGGTTCCTACAATGAGCAGTTCTTC	CASSLGSSGSYNEQFF
TRBV6-6	NA	TRBJ1-1	NA	TGTGCCAGCAGTTACGGTGTCAGGGGTTCCACTGAAGCTTTCTTT	CASSYGVRGSTEAFF
TRBV4-2	NA	TRBJ2-7	NA	TGTGCCAGCAGCCAAGGGTGGAGCTCCTACGAGCAGTACTTC	CASSQGWSSYEQYF
TRBV28	NA	TRBJ1-4	NA	TGTGCCAGCAGTCGAGGGGGGGATGAAAAACTGTTTTTT	CASSRGGDEKLFF
TRBV7-2	NA	TRBJ2-7	NA	TGTGCCAGCAGCTCGACATCCGACGAGCAGTACTTC	CASSSTSDEQYF
TRBV6-5	NA	TRBJ2-2	once	NA	CASSLTAFGAGELFF
TRBV27	TRBD1	TRBJ1-6	NA	TGTGCCAGCAGTCTGACAGGGGGCGGTTATAATTCACCCCTCCACTTT	CASSLTGGGYNSPLHF
TRBV5-1	TRBD2	TRBJ2-7	NA	TGCGCCAGCAGCTCTCCGGGACTACCGGTGGACGAGCAGTACTTC	CASSSPGLPVDEQYF
TRBV19	NA	TRBJ1-5	NA	TGTGCCAGTAGTCATAGAGGGGAAGTGGGTCAGCCCCAGCATTTT	CASSHRGEVGQPQHF
TRBV27	TRBD1	TRBJ2-7	NA	TGTGCCAGCAGACCGGGACAGGGGATCTACGAGCAGTACTTC	CASRPGQGIYEQYF
TRBV27	NA	TRBJ1-1	NA	TGTGCCAGCAGTTTAGAAGGACGGAACACTGAAGCTTTCTTT	CASSLEGRNTEAFF
TRBV4-1	TRBD1	TRBJ1-2	NA	TGCGCCAGCAGCCCCAGACAGGGAAACTATGGCTACACCTTC	CASSPRQGNYGYTF
TRBV6-6	TRBD2	TRBJ2-7	NA	TGTGCCAGCAGTTACAATAGCGGGAACGAGCAGTACTTC	CASSYNSGNEQYF
TRBV27	NA	TRBJ1-2	NA	TGTGCCAGCAGGGCGCGGGGCAGCTTTTATGGCTACACCTTC	CASRARGSFYGYTF
TRBV5-6	TRBD2	TRBJ2-1	NA	TGTGCCAGCAGCTCCGGGACTAGCGGTTCCTACAATGAGCAGTTCTTC	CASSSGTSGSYNEQFF
TRBV19	NA	TRBJ2-7	NA	TGTGCCAGTAGTATCACAGGATCCTACGAGCAGTACTTC	CASSITGSYEQYF